This entry lists 28 T cell receptor beta chains sequenced from one sample in a study of blood T cell repertoires in COVID-19. The table came from immunoSEQ multiplex PCR; TCRdb's copy has only in-frame clones and leaves some out. This sample yields some 70,000 clones, of which nearly 85% are seen a single time; about 1.9% belongs to the top ten. The sequenced sample was peripheral blood. The receptors come from a woman aged 60-75 years with acute or convalescent COVID-19.

The genes are TRBV7-2 and TRBJ1-6; D gene unclear. V gave up 5 bases and J gave up 5 bases, with 13 bases separating them. CDR1 is SGHTA, CDR2 FQGNSA, per germline. The CDR3 is 15 residues long. As DNA, the CDR3 is TGTGCCAGCAGCCAATCCAGGATTAATAATTCACCCCTCCACTTT. It codes for CASSQSRINNSPLHF.

The rearrangement uses TRBV4-1 and TRBJ1-1, with 10 bases identical to TRBD1. This CDR3 is built from 15 residues. CDR1 is MGHRA, CDR2 YSYEKL, per germline. Unmatched junction bases numbered 8, after V lost 5 bases and J lost 5 bases. The chain's CDR3 is CASSYGDRGWTEAFF. DNA for the CDR3: TGCGCCAGCAGCTATGGGGACAGGGGATGGACTGAAGCTTTCTTT.

The chain links TRBV4-1 to TRBJ2-7; 9 bases are shared with TRBD1. CDR1 MGHRA and CDR2 YSYEKL come from the germline V gene. The ends lost 0 bases at V and 3 bases at J; junction bases unmatched: 9. The CDR3 length is 17 residues. The CDR3 loop is CASSQEKLQGARYEQYF. For the CDR3, the DNA is TGCGCCAGCAGCCAAGAGAAGCTACAGGGGGCACGCTACGAGCAGTACTTC.

The genes are TRBV6-1 and TRBJ1-2; TRBD1 matches at 7 bases. The CDR3 extends over 11 amino acids. In germline, CDR1 is MNHNS, CDR2 SASEGT. Losses at the gene ends were 2 bases for V and 14 bases for J; bases not matched to a gene: 5. CDR3 in amino acids: CASSEWDSPTF. In DNA form, the CDR3 reads TGTGCCAGCAGTGAATGGGACAGCCCAACCTTC.

The chain recombines TRBV5-1 with TRBJ2-5; 11 bases match TRBD1. J was trimmed by 3 bases and V by 1 base; bases with no gene match: 2. Germline CDR1 and CDR2: SGHRS and YFSETQ. The CDR3 runs to 15 residues. The CDR3 spells CASSLRTGGEETQYF. The CDR3 DNA reads TGCGCCAGCAGCTTGCGGACAGGGGGCGAAGAGACCCAGTACTTC. Filled out from reference TRBV5-1 and TRBJ2-5, the complete variable domain reads KAGVTQTPRYLIKTRGQQVTLSCSPISGHRSVSWYQQTPGQGLQFLFEYFSETQRNKGNFPGRFSGRQFSNSRSEMNVSTLELGDSALYLCASSLRTGGEETQYFGPGTRLLVL.

The chain is built from TRBV4-1 and TRBJ2-2; 7 bases match TRBD2. Germline trimming cut 0 bases from V and 1 base from J; bases unmatched to any gene: 11. The CDR3 consists of 19 residues. Germline V lookup: CDR1 MGHRA, CDR2 YSYEKL. DNA of the CDR3: TGCGCCAGCAGCCAAGATCTGGGGGGGATTACAAAGAACACCGGGGAGCTGTTTTTT. This translates into CASSQDLGGITKNTGELFF.

V and J are TRBV5-1 and TRBJ2-1; 10 bases map to TRBD2. V dropped 4 bases and J dropped 8; count of bases not matched to a gene: 6. The germline CDR1 and CDR2 sequences are SGHRS and YFSETQ. The CDR3 loop spans 14 amino acids. CDR3 residues: CASSRLAGGYEQFF. The DNA of the CDR3 is TGCGCCAGCAGCCGACTAGCGGGTGGTTATGAGCAGTTCTTC.

The chain combines TRBV7-3 with TRBJ1-1; TRBD1 matches 8 bases. The CDR3 consists of 14 residues. In germline, CDR1 is SGHTA, CDR2 FQGTGA. Unmatched junction bases numbered 6, after V lost 5 bases and J lost 4 bases. CDR3 in DNA: TGTGCCAGCAGCATCCAGGGGGCTGGCACTGAAGCTTTCTTT. As protein: CASSIQGAGTEAFF.

This chain joins TRBV11-3 and TRBJ2-7; TRBD1 agrees at 7 bases. V shed 3 bases and J 0 bases; nucleotides not matched to a gene: 5. The length of the CDR3 is 15 residues. Germline CDR1 and CDR2: SGHNT and YENEEA. The CDR3 region is CASSLLRDSSYEQYF. CDR3 sequence (DNA): TGTGCCAGCAGCTTGCTTAGGGACAGCTCCTACGAGCAGTACTTC.

This chain connects TRBV4-1 to TRBJ1-2; perhaps TRBD1 as D (6 bases). Per germline, CDR1 MGHRA and CDR2 YSYEKL. V was shortened by 4 bases and J by 7 bases, with 19 bases between the two germline ends. The CDR3 is 15 amino acids. The CDR3 spells CASSPQEMGAGGYTF. The CDR3 DNA is TGCGCCAGCAGCCCCCAAGAAATGGGGGCTGGTGGCTACACCTTC.

V usage is TRBV7-9 and J usage is TRBJ2-3, with 8 positions matching TRBD2. The J segment lost 3 bases and the V segment lost 5 bases, leaving 19 bases of the junction unmatched. This CDR3 has 19 amino acids. Germline CDR1 is SEHNR and CDR2 is FQNEAQ (reference sequence). The CDR3 DNA reads TGTGCCAGCAGCCCCAAGCCCGTCCCTGGCGGGAGGCGAACAGATACGCAGTATTTT. As protein: CASSPKPVPGGRRTDTQYF.

The chain has TRBV11-2 and TRBJ1-1, with D hard to call. Germline lookup yields CDR1 SGHAT and CDR2 FQNNGV. Trimming shortened V by 3 bases and J by 8 bases, and 13 bases separated the two germline ends. CDR3 size: 13 residues. The CDR3 is CASSLFERKEAFF. For the CDR3, the DNA is TGTGCCAGCAGCTTGTTTGAGAGAAAAGAAGCTTTCTTT. Supplemented by reference TRBV11-2 and TRBJ1-1, the full variable domain reads EAGVAQSPRYKIIEKRQSVAFWCNPISGHATLYWYQQILGQGPKLLIQFQNNGVVDDSQLPKDRFSAERLKGVDSTLKIQPAKLEDSAVYLCASSLFERKEAFFGQGTRLTVV.

The chain has TRBV5-1 and TRBJ2-7, with a possible D match to TRBD2 (6 bases). The V end lost 4 bases, the J end lost 2 bases, and 13 bases lay between the germline ends. The CDR3 extends over 14 amino acids. CDR1 is SGHRS and CDR2 is YFSETQ in the germline V gene. The CDR3, as DNA: TGCGCCAGCAGCCAACTTACTAGCACCTACGAGCAGTACTTC. Translated: CASSQLTSTYEQYF.

In its sample, this clone was seen once. J is TRBJ1-5 and V is TRBV28, with TRBD1 matching 10 bases. Germline CDR1 and CDR2: MDHEN and SYDVKM. The length of the CDR3 is 15 residues. V gave up 5 bases and J gave up 4 bases; unmatched junction bases: 5. In nucleotides, the CDR3 is TGTGCCAGCAGTCAGGGGGGACAGGGGAATCAGCCCCAGCATTTT. Residues: CASSQGGQGNQPQHF. Variable domain in full (rest from reference TRBV28 and TRBJ1-5): DVKVTQSSRYLVKRTGEKVFLECVQDMDHENMFWYRQDPGLGLRLIYFSYDVKMKEKGDIPEGYSVSREKKERFSLILESASTNQTSMYLCASSQGGQGNQPQHFGDGTRLSIL.

This clone was recorded once. This chain joins TRBV7-3 and TRBJ2-3; 13 nucleotides match TRBD2. Germline assignment: CDR1 SGHTA and CDR2 FQGTGA. With V trimmed by 5 bases and J by 5 bases, 4 bases remained unmatched. The CDR3 loop spans 15 amino acids. The CDR3 nucleotides are TGTGCCAGCAGCCTACTAGCGGGGGGGAGAGATACGCAGTATTTT. It specifies CASSLLAGGRDTQYF.

This clone was detected once. This chain joins TRBV19 and TRBJ2-7; 8 bases align to TRBD2. V lost 4 bases to trimming and J lost 6 bases; unmatched junction nucleotides: 8. Germline V CDR1 and CDR2: LNHDA, SQIVND (reference sequence). This CDR3 region has 14 residues. As DNA, the CDR3 is TGTGCCAGTAGTACCACAGCGGGAGCCGCCGAGCAGTACTTC. As protein: CASSTTAGAAEQYF.

The chain carries TRBV18 and TRBJ1-3, with 11 bases aligning to TRBD1. The CDR3 contains 20 residues. V lost 5 bases to trimming and J lost 0 bases; unmatched junction nucleotides: 15. Germline CDR1 is KGHSH and CDR2 is LQKENI. CDR3 DNA: TGTGCCAGCTCATCCCTAGGACAGGGGGCAAAAAGCGGCTCTGGAAACACCATATATTTT. It specifies CASSSLGQGAKSGSGNTIYF.

This clone was picked up one time. The chain carries TRBV6-5 and TRBJ2-7; TRBD2 agrees at 12 bases. The germline CDR1 and CDR2 sequences are MNHEY and SVGAGI. The CDR3 spans 16 residues. J lost 4 bases, V lost 4 bases, and 8 bases had no gene match. As DNA, the CDR3 is TGTGCCAGCAGTTTCGGAACTAGCGGGGGGAGATACGAGCAGTACTTC. Its translation: CASSFGTSGGRYEQYF.

The J gene is TRBJ2-7, the V gene TRBV7-2, with D perhaps TRBD2 (5 bases). Germline loops: CDR1 SGHTA, CDR2 FQGNSA. V gave up 5 bases and J gave up 0 bases, with 14 bases separating them. The CDR3 consists of 15 residues. The CDR3 loop is CASSTQHGDSYEQYF. The CDR3 DNA reads as TGTGCCAGCAGCACCCAACACGGGGACTCCTACGAGCAGTACTTC.

The rearrangement uses TRBV4-1 and TRBJ2-2; 9 bases line up with TRBD1. Looked up from germline, CDR1 is MGHRA and CDR2 is YSYEKL. The ends lost 5 bases at V and 4 bases at J; junction bases unmatched: 8. This CDR3 comprises 16 residues. The CDR3 protein is CASSRPGQGFTGELFF. CDR3 DNA: TGCGCCAGCAGCAGACCGGGACAGGGTTTCACCGGGGAGCTGTTTTTT.

The chain links TRBV15 to TRBJ1-4; D might be TRBD1 (5 bases). The V end lost 0 bases, the J end lost 5 bases, and 10 bases lay between the germline ends. The CDR3 sequence is 15 residues long. The V gene's germline CDR1 is LNHNV and CDR2 YYDKDF (reference sequence). CDR3 coding DNA: TGTGCCACCAGCAGAGATCGGCCAGGGAATGAAAAACTGTTTTTT. This translates into CATSRDRPGNEKLFF. The full variable domain, with the rest looked up from reference TRBV15 and TRBJ1-4, is DAMVIQNPRYQVTQFGKPVTLSCSQTLNHNVMYWYQQKSSQAPKLLFHYYDKDFNNEADTPDNFQSRRPNTSFCFLDIRSPGLGDTAMYLCATSRDRPGNEKLFFGSGTQLSVL.

This clone appeared once. The chain employs TRBV28 and TRBJ2-2, with TRBD2 matching 8 bases. V lost 8 bases and J lost 3; bases outside the gene matches: 11. This CDR3 region has 16 residues. Germline lookup yields CDR1 MDHEN and CDR2 SYDVKM. CDR3 DNA: TGTGCCAGCCAGGACCAGCGGGAGCGGTACACCGGGGAGCTGTTTTTT. Translation: CASQDQRERYTGELFF.

The rearrangement uses TRBV6-5 and TRBJ1-2; weak D call: TRBD1 (5 bases). In germline, CDR1 is MNHEY, CDR2 SVGAGI. The CDR3 is made up of 13 amino acids. Deletions cut 6 bases from V and 6 bases from J, with 14 bases between. In DNA form, the CDR3 reads TGTGCCAGCAGGCGCCGGACGGGGGATGGCTACACCTTC. Protein product: CASRRRTGDGYTF.

The rearrangement links TRBV10-3 to TRBJ2-3; 7 bases align to TRBD1. CDR1 ENHRY and CDR2 SYGVKD come from the germline V gene. V trimming: 0 bases; J trimming: 1 base; junction bases outside the gene matches: 4. The CDR3 runs to 16 residues. CDR3 sequence (DNA): TGTGCCATCAGTGAGTCGAGAGGGGGCCGCACAGATACGCAGTATTTT. Translating it yields CAISESRGGRTDTQYF.

Worth noting for this clone: Other DNA sequences in the sample encode the same CDR3. The chain links TRBV5-1 to TRBJ2-2; 13 bases fit TRBD2. The germline V gene encodes CDR1 SGHRS and CDR2 YFSETQ. This CDR3 comprises 17 residues. The J segment lost 2 bases and the V segment lost 3 bases, leaving 4 bases of the junction unmatched. CDR3 residues: CASSWTSGSPNTGELFF. The CDR3 DNA sequence: TGCGCCAGCAGCTGGACTAGCGGGAGCCCCAACACCGGGGAGCTGTTTTTT.

This clone was seen a few times. The J gene is TRBJ1-1, the V gene TRBV5-6, with D maybe TRBD1 (5 bases). There are 14 residues in the CDR3. The germline V and J ends were trimmed by 6 bases and 1 base, with 13 bases remaining between them. Germline V lookup: CDR1 SGHDT, CDR2 YYEEEE. The CDR3 region has the DNA TGTGCCAGCAACTGGGGGGATACGAACACTGAAGCTTTCTTT. This codes for CASNWGDTNTEAFF.

CDR3 region: CATHSPGQGETQYF. The CDR3 DNA sequence: TGTGCCACCCACAGCCCGGGACAGGGTGAGACCCAGTACTTC. The chain is built from TRBV15 and TRBJ2-5; 9 positions agree with TRBD1. V shed 8 bases, J shed 5 bases, and the junction held 9 bases outside the gene matches. The CDR3 covers 14 residues. Germline V gives CDR1 LNHNV, CDR2 YYDKDF (reference sequence).

The chain joins TRBV28 to TRBJ1-2; no reliable D call. Looked up from germline, CDR1 is MDHEN and CDR2 is SYDVKM. CDR3 size: 12 residues. V lost 7 bases and J 6 bases, leaving 12 bases between the germline ends. In DNA, the CDR3 is TGTGCCAGCAATCGGAGGACTCATGGCTACACCTTC. This sequence encodes CASNRRTHGYTF.